The sequence of this T cell receptor (beta chain) was determined in a study of identical twins. This CDR3 contains 16 residues. Trimming pared 1 base from V and 1 base from J, leaving 13 bases between. CDR1 and CDR2 (germline): KGHSH, LQKENI. This clonotype turned up a few times. TCRdb itself ran the 5' RACE reads through MiXCR, one entry per CDR3 protein. The repertoire holds a few hundred thousand distinct CDR3 sequences, with nearly 15% as singletons. These data also featured in a second study, about yellow fever vaccine responses in identical twins.

The chain joins TRBV18 to TRBJ2-5; maybe TRBD1 (6 bases). The receptor comes from a woman between 18 and 30 years old in good health. The specimen was CD4+ T cells sorted from blood. The CDR3 nucleotides read TGTGCCAGCTCACCACGGGACAAGATACTCCAAGAGACCCAGTACTTC. Translating it yields CASSPRDKILQETQYF.